This T cell receptor (beta chain) stems from a study of response to subunit inactivated influenza vaccine. Whole-study results and caveats: Every seasonal influenza vaccination brings in few new T cells, the authors suggested.

MiXCR, run by TCRdb on the RT-PCR reads, gives a single entry per CDR3 protein. Of under 500,000 distinct CDR3 sequences listed, around 9.9% are singletons. The CDR3 totals 12 residues. This clonotype has more than one count but fewer than ten. The antigen is not known. This rearrangement joins TRBV21-1 to TRBJ2-7; the table's D gene call, TRBD1, was not cross checked with the DNA. TRBV21-1 is tagged as a pseudogene. Sequences were derived from PBMCs from blood, sampled more than 35 days after vaccination. The sequence derives from a man in his fifties or sixties who received an inactivated influenza vaccine. The CDR3 DNA reads as TGTGCCAGCAGGTCGGCGGGGCACGAGCAGTACTTC. It specifies CASRSAGHEQYF.